This T cell receptor (beta chain) emerged from a study of beta chain features in type 1 diabetes. Study-wide findings and caveats: Shorter TCRB CDR3s, moderately but significantly so, were found in Type 1 diabetes patients in all four CD4+ subsets.

CDR3 length equals 14 residues. The germline CDR1 and CDR2 sequences are SQVTM and ANQGSEA. Trimming at V came to 5 bases and at J to 3 bases, leaving 8 bases not matched to a gene. Turning to this clone: As yet, its antigen is unknown.

Sequencing targeted expressed TCRB transcripts, as all isolated RNA had been reverse transcribed. TCRdb's table, derived via immunoSEQ multiplex PCR, lists solely in-frame clones and lacks some. The sample lists about 280,000 clones, over 12% seen once, with less than 0.02% in the top ten. The chain couples TRBV29-1 to TRBJ1-1; 8 bases map to TRBD1. The TCR comes from a young man with type 1 diabetes. Sample: naive CD4+ T cells from blood. CDR3 loop: CSVKRAGGHTEAFF. CDR3 DNA sequence: TGCAGCGTTAAAAGGGCAGGGGGCCACACTGAAGCTTTCTTT.